Below, 5 T cell receptor beta chains from the same sample are listed, as sequenced in a study of blood T cell repertoires in COVID-19 (dated by TCRdb to the early 2020s). The method behind the library was the immunoSEQ multiplex PCR assay. In TCRdb, the immuneACCESS table is reduced to in-frame sequences with V and J assigned. These tables do not hold every clone; where another copy was compared, an unresolved V gene accounts for under half, and the others remain unexplained. Across this sample there are around 500,000 clones, with around nine tenths seen only once. The biggest ten clones account for less than 2% of the sample. Sequences were obtained from PBMCs or T cells enriched from blood (not recorded which). The source of these receptors is a woman between 40 and 55 years old who had recovered from COVID-19.

This chain links TRBV7-9 with TRBJ1-2; D remains ambiguous. Germline assignment: CDR1 SEHNR and CDR2 FQNEAQ (reference sequence). The CDR3 is 16 amino acids. V lost 5 bases to trimming and J lost 5 bases, with 21 bases between them. CDR3 amino acids: CASSRPPVQNLYGYTF. The DNA of the CDR3 is TGTGCCAGCAGCAGGCCTCCTGTACAGAACCTATATGGCTACACCTTC.

This clone was detected only once. V gene TRBV3-1 (or the pseudogene TRBV3-2) combines with J gene TRBJ1-2; no clear D. The CDR3 is made up of 14 amino acids. Germline-derived CDR1 and CDR2 are LGHDT and YNNKEL (reference sequence). Trimming took off 0 bases at V and 5 bases at J, with 10 bases between the two ends. CDR3 sequence: CASSQEGRTYGYTF. The CDR3 coding sequence is TGTGCCAGCAGCCAAGAAGGCAGGACTTATGGCTACACCTTC.

The count of this clone is one. This chain connects TRBV29-1 to TRBJ1-2; 8 bases are shared with TRBD1. The CDR3 spans 13 residues. Germline assignment: CDR1 SQVTM and CDR2 ANQGSEA. Germline trimming cut 4 bases from V and 5 bases from J; bases unmatched to any gene: 6. This CDR3 reads CSVAGRGLYGYTF. The CDR3 region has the DNA TGCAGCGTTGCCGGCAGGGGGCTTTATGGCTACACCTTC.

In the case of this clone: Relative to the germline gene, one junction end is altered; a read error may explain this. The chain is built from TRBV19 and TRBJ2-7, with 7 bases identical to TRBD1. This CDR3 spans 14 amino acids. Germline CDR1 is LNHDA and CDR2 is SQIVND (reference sequence). CDR3 coding DNA: TGTGCCAGTTCTGACAGGGCGGTACTCTACGGGCAGTACTTC. Its translation is CASSDRAVLYGQYF. Full variable domain (rest looked up from reference TRBV19 and TRBJ2-7): DGGITQSPKYLFRKEGQNVTLSCEQNLNHDAMYWYRQDPGQGLRLIYYSQIVNDFQKGDIAEGYSVSREKKESFPLTVTSAQKNPTAFYLCASSDRAVLYGQYFGPGTRLTVT.

This chain links TRBV30 with TRBJ1-1, with D possibly being TRBD1 (5 bases). The V gene lost 4 bases and the J gene lost 0 bases, with 12 bases spanning the gap. The length of the CDR3 is 14 residues. Germline values: CDR1 GTSNPN, CDR2 SVGIG (reference sequence). The CDR3 spells CAWIRQIMNTEAFF. The CDR3 DNA reads as TGTGCCTGGATAAGACAGATTATGAACACTGAAGCTTTCTTT.